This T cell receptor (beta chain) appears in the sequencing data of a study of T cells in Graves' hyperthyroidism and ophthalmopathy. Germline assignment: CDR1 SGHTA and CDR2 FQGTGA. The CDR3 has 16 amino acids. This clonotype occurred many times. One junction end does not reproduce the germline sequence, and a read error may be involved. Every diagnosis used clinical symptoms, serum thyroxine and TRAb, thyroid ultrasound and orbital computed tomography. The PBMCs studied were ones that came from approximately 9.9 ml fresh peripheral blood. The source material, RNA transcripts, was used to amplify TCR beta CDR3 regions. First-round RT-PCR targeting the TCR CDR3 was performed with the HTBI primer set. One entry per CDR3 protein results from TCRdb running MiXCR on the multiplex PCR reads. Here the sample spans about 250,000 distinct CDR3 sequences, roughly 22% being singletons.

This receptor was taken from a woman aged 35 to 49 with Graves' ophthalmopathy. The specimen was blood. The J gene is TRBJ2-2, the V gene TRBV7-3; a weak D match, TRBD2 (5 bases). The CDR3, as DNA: TGTGCCAGCAGCCCATCGGCCGTTGGATTTACCGGGGAGCTGCTTTTT. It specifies CASSPSAVGFTGELLF.